This T cell receptor beta chain was retrieved from a study of shared clonotypes between healthy human individuals. Overall study: Donor composition was a couple of women and three men, aged 18 to 49.

Assay used: immunoSEQ multiplex PCR; TCRdb lists only in-frame clones, some missing. The data show some 120,000 clones, roughly 70% seen once. This CDR3 region has 14 residues. Trimming stripped 5 bases from V and 9 bases from J, with 17 bases between. Germline V CDR1 and CDR2: SEHNR, FQNEAQ (reference sequence). This sequence was found in a woman aged 25 to 39 in good health. Material for sequencing was memory CD8+ T cells sorted from blood. Subset meaning: CD45RO+ cells pooled with CCR7-negative TemRA cells. V and J are TRBV7-9 and TRBJ2-1; perhaps TRBD2 as D (6 bases). The CDR3 coding sequence is TGTGCCAGCAGCCAAGGGCGGGAATTTAGTGAGCAGTTCTTC. Its translation is CASSQGREFSEQFF.